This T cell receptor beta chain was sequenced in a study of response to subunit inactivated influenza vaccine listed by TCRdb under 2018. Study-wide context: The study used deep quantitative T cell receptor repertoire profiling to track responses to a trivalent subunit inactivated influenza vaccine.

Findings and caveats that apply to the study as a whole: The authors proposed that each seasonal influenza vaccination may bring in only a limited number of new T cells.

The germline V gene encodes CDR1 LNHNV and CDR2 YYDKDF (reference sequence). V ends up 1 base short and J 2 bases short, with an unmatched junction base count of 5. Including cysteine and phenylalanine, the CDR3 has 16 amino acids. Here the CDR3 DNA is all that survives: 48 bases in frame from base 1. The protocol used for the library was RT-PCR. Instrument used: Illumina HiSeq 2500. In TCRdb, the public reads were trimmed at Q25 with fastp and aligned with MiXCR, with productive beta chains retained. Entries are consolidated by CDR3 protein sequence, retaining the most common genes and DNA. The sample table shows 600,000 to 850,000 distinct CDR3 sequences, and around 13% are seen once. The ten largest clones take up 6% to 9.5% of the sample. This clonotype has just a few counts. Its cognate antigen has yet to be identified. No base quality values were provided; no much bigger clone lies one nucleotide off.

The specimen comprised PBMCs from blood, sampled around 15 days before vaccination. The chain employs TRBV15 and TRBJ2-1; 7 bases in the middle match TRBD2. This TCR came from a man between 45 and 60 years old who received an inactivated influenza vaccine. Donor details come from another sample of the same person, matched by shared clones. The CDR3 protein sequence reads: CATSRGGGSTYNEQFF. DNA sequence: TGTGCCACCAGCAGAGGGGGCGGGAGCACCTACAATGAGCAGTTCTTC.